These 21 T cell receptor beta chains came from one sample sequenced in a study of shared clonotypes between healthy human individuals. Measured with immunoSEQ multiplex PCR; TCRdb has only the in-frame clones, and not every one. Found here are fewer than 650,000 clones, around 80% of them singletons; the top ten hold 10% to 15%. Sequenced material: PBMCs. These receptors were obtained from a woman aged 40-49 years in good health. Some clones in this sample may be carry-over from other donors' samples.

The rearrangement links TRBV18 to TRBJ1-2; D unclear. The CDR3 runs 16 residues. Germline-derived CDR1 and CDR2 are KGHSH and LQKENI. V was cut by 3 bases and J by 1 base, with 15 bases left in between. CDR3 in DNA: TGTGCCAGCTCACCCCAAAACCCCCTCAATAACTATGGCTACACCTTC. It yields the protein CASSPQNPLNNYGYTF.

V is TRBV7-8 and J is TRBJ2-1; 7 bases line up with TRBD2. From germline, CDR1 is SGHVS and CDR2 FQNEAQ. V lost 5 bases to trimming and J lost 0 bases; unmatched junction nucleotides: 4. The CDR3 extends over 15 amino acids. CDR3 nucleotides: TGTGCCAGCAGCCATCGGACTAGCTCCTACAATGAGCAGTTCTTC. Translated, it gives CASSHRTSSYNEQFF.

This chain uses TRBV11-2 with TRBJ2-7, with a tentative D call TRBD2 (5 bases). V lost 3 bases to trimming and J lost 4 bases, with 16 bases between them. This CDR3 has 15 residues. The germline gives CDR1 SGHAT, CDR2 FQNNGV. DNA for the CDR3: TGTGCCAGCAGCTTTGAGGCGGAGGCCCAATACGAGCAGTACTTC. Translation gives CASSFEAEAQYEQYF.

This chain connects TRBV15 to TRBJ1-4; possible D gene TRBD1, 5 bases. The V gene's germline CDR1 is LNHNV and CDR2 YYDKDF (reference sequence). The CDR3 covers 13 residues. Trimming stripped 6 bases from V and 5 bases from J, with 10 bases between. CDR3 region: CATSWGGNEKLFF. In DNA, the CDR3 is TGTGCCACCAGTTGGGGGGGGAATGAAAAACTGTTTTTT.

This chain joins TRBV5-6 and TRBJ2-7, with 8 bases that match TRBD1. Germline lookup yields CDR1 SGHDT and CDR2 YYEEEE. CDR3 size: 12 residues. V dropped 3 bases and J dropped 10; count of bases not matched to a gene: 6. CDR3 nucleotide sequence: TGTGCCAGCAGCTCAGCAGGGGGCGTCCAGTACTTC. It translates to CASSSAGGVQYF.

The table lists this clone with a count of one. The chain joins TRBV28 to TRBJ1-5; D unclear. The CDR3 is 14 residues long. Trimming left V 1 base short and J 2 bases short, with 6 bases between. CDR1 and CDR2 (germline): MDHEN, SYDVKM. The CDR3 DNA follows: TGTGCCAGCAGTTTATACGGGCGCAATCAGCCCCAGCATTTT. This translates into CASSLYGRNQPQHF.

V usage is TRBV19 and J usage is TRBJ1-2; D may be TRBD1 (5 bases). The CDR3 loop spans 15 amino acids. Per the germline V gene, CDR1 is LNHDA and CDR2 is SQIVND (reference sequence). The V end lost 0 bases, the J end lost 7 bases, and 15 bases lay between the germline ends. For the CDR3, the DNA is TGTGCCAGTAGTATAGACTCTACTGGACACAGTGGCTACACCTTC. Residues: CASSIDSTGHSGYTF.

The chain couples TRBV6-1 to TRBJ1-5, with D possibly being TRBD1 (6 bases). Trimming removed 3 bases at V and 9 bases at J, with 18 bases between. Germline lookup yields CDR1 MNHNS and CDR2 SASEGT. The CDR3 length is 15 residues. The CDR3 sequence: CASSETQSRGRPQHF. The CDR3 nucleotides are TGTGCCAGCAGTGAGACTCAATCAAGGGGGAGGCCCCAGCATTTT.

The chain carries TRBV7-6 and TRBJ2-5; no reliable D call. The ends were cut back, 0 bases at V and 5 bases at J, with 7 bases in the middle. The CDR3 contains 13 residues. CDR1 and CDR2 (germline): SGHVS, FNYEAQ. The CDR3 DNA reads as TGTGCCAGCAGCTTAGCGCCTAGGGAGACCCAGTACTTC. It encodes CASSLAPRETQYF.

The rearrangement joins TRBV21-1 to TRBJ2-3. TRBV21-1 is a known pseudogene. The CDR3 sequence is 18 residues long. CDR3 in DNA: TGTGCCAGCAGCAAGGCTGGACGAGGACCTTGGAGCACAGATACGCAGTATTTT. Translated, it gives CASSKAGRGPWSTDTQYF.

The V and J genes are TRBV7-3 and TRBJ2-3; D uncertain. CDR1 and CDR2 from the germline V gene are SGHTA and FQGTGA. This CDR3 spans 15 amino acids. V lost 2 bases to trimming and J lost 1 base, with 10 bases between them. Written as DNA, the CDR3 is TGTGCCAGCAGCTTACTCGGCGGTGGCACAGATACGCAGTATTTT. Translation gives CASSLLGGGTDTQYF.

In the case of this clone: A read error is likely here: a far larger clone is one base away. Other DNA sequences from this sample encode an identical CDR3 as well. The chain combines TRBV4-3 with TRBJ2-5, with a possible D match to TRBD1 (6 bases). Germline CDR1 is LGHNA and CDR2 is YSLEER. The V end lost 3 bases, the J end lost 1 base, and 12 bases lay between the germline ends. This CDR3 is 15 amino acids long. The CDR3 DNA follows: TGCGCCAGCAGCCAGGGACAAGGGGCCCAAGAGACCCAGTACTTC. It is translated as CASSQGQGAQETQYF.

The table lists this clone with a few counts. V and J are TRBV19 and TRBJ1-1; no clear D. The CDR3 loop spans 13 amino acids. Germline V gene data show CDR1 as LNHDA and CDR2 as SQIVND (reference sequence). The V gene lost 4 bases and the J gene lost 1 base, with 7 bases spanning the gap. The CDR3 is CASSKAENTEAFF. The CDR3 region has the DNA TGTGCCAGTAGTAAGGCGGAGAACACTGAAGCTTTCTTT.

This clone was counted between two and nine times. Other DNA sequences in the sample encode the same CDR3. The gene calls are TRBV7-2 and TRBJ2-3; the D gene is possibly TRBD2 (5 bases). Per germline, CDR1 SGHTA and CDR2 FQGNSA. The CDR3 totals 15 residues. With 1 base removed from V and 2 bases from J, the gap between germline ends came to 10 bases. The CDR3, as DNA: TGTGCCAGCAGCTTAGGACTACCAAACACAGATACGCAGTATTTT. Protein sequence: CASSLGLPNTDTQYF.

This clone was detected ten times or more. The same CDR3 arises from other DNA sequences in this sample as well. The chain has TRBV18 and TRBJ1-1, with TRBD1 as a possible D gene (6 bases). Trimming removed 5 bases at V and 1 base at J, with 8 bases between. Germline-derived CDR1 and CDR2 are KGHSH and LQKENI. CDR3 length equals 13 residues. CDR3 sequence reads: CASSGQSNTEAFF. As DNA, the CDR3 is TGTGCCAGCTCAGGACAGTCGAACACTGAAGCTTTCTTT.

The rearrangement uses TRBV7-2 and TRBJ2-2; TRBD1 matches 9 bases. Unmatched junction bases numbered 7, after V lost 5 bases and J lost 6 bases. The CDR3 covers 15 residues. Per the germline V gene, CDR1 is SGHTA and CDR2 is FQGNSA. The CDR3 DNA is TGTGCCAGCAGCCGGGACAGGGCGGTACCCGGGGAGCTGTTTTTT. Amino acids: CASSRDRAVPGELFF.

The CDR3 sequence is CASSGRQGSQETQYF. The CDR3 DNA sequence: TGTGCCAGCAGTGGTAGACAGGGGTCCCAGGAGACCCAGTACTTC. The chain has TRBV25-1 and TRBJ2-5, with 8 bases aligning to TRBD1. After removal of 4 bases from V and 5 bases from J, the junction contained 9 bases not matched to a gene. The CDR3 has 15 amino acids. The germline V gene encodes CDR1 MGHDK and CDR2 SYGVNS.

The chain is built from TRBV5-1 and TRBJ1-1; D remains ambiguous. Germline lookup yields CDR1 SGHRS and CDR2 YFSETQ. Deletions cut 5 bases from V and 3 bases from J, with 5 bases between. The CDR3 has 11 residues. The CDR3 protein is CASRRDTEAFF. The DNA of the CDR3 is TGCGCCAGCAGACGGGACACTGAAGCTTTCTTT.

The gene calls are TRBV30 and TRBJ1-5; D may be TRBD1 (5 bases). Looked up from germline, CDR1 is GTSNPN and CDR2 is SVGIG (reference sequence). V was shortened by 0 bases and J by 7 bases, with 10 bases between the two germline ends. The CDR3 runs to 13 residues. CDR3 in DNA: TGTGCCTGGAGTGTCACCTGGGACCAGCCCCAGCATTTT. This translates into CAWSVTWDQPQHF. Together with reference TRBV30 and TRBJ1-5, the CDR3 gives the full variable domain: SQTIHQWPATLVQPVGSPLSLECTVEGTSNPNLYWYRQAAGRGLQLLFYSVGIGQISSEVPQNLSASRPQDRQFILSSKKLLLSDSGFYLCAWSVTWDQPQHFGDGTRLSIL.

The CDR3 DNA reads as TGTGCCTGGACTAGCGGGAGGGTCTCCTACAATGAGCAGTTCTTC. Its protein is CAWTSGRVSYNEQFF. This sequence joins TRBV30 and TRBJ2-1; 12 bases match TRBD2. V shed 4 bases, J shed 0 bases, and the junction held 1 base outside the gene matches. CDR3 length equals 15 residues. Germline CDR1 GTSNPN, CDR2 SVGIG (reference sequence).

The chain is built from TRBV5-1 and TRBJ1-2; D is undetermined. The CDR3 totals 12 residues. Trimming stripped 4 bases from V and 4 bases from J, with 8 bases between. In germline, CDR1 is SGHRS, CDR2 YFSETQ. The CDR3 here is CASSQDFYGYTF. In nucleotides, the CDR3 is TGCGCCAGCAGCCAGGACTTCTATGGCTACACCTTC.